This T cell receptor beta chain was identified in a study of T cells in Graves' hyperthyroidism and ophthalmopathy. Each patient was aged 18 to 65 and had newly diagnosed hyperthyroidism of under 2 months' duration. Based on clinical symptoms, serum thyroxine and TRAb, thyroid ultrasound and orbital computed tomography, diagnoses were reached. PBMCs stemmed from less than 13 ml fresh peripheral blood. This clonotype was seen a few times. The V and J ends lost 1 base and 5 bases, in that order; junction bases with no gene match: 2. CDR1 and CDR2 from the germline V gene are SQVTM and ANQGSEA. The CDR3 loop spans 13 amino acids. RNA transcripts served as the template for amplifying TCR beta CDR3 regions. Primed by the HTBI set, a first-round RT-PCR was run on the TCR CDR3. Each CDR3 protein is one row after TCRdb ran MiXCR on the multiplex PCR reads. The sample has around 690,000 distinct CDR3 sequences, 17% seen once.

V usage is TRBV29-1 and J usage is TRBJ2-1; 7 positions match TRBD2. This clonotype originated in a middle-aged man with Graves' hyperthyroidism. The sequencing sample was made of blood. The chain's CDR3 is CSVEAGGHNEQFF. The CDR3 nucleotides are TGCAGCGTTGAAGCGGGAGGCCACAATGAGCAGTTCTTC.